One and the same sample provided the 19 T cell receptor beta chains below, sequenced in a study of metastatic and nonmetastatic thyroid tumors. Nobody among the patients had been given any treatment before thyroid surgery. Via MiXCR, TCRdb re-called the PCR reads. Here the sample spans approximately 30,000 clones, 3.7% being singletons. Material for sequencing was blood. The receptors here all came from a male donor with papillary thyroid cancer or a benign thyroid nodule (not recorded which). Some clones in this sample may be carry-over from other donors' samples.

This chain joins TRBV20-1 and TRBJ2-3, with 10 bases lining up with TRBD2. Germline CDR1 and CDR2: DFQATT and SNEGSKA (reference sequence). With 6 bases clipped from V and 4 bases from J, the junction kept 13 bases outside the gene matches. The CDR3 runs 16 residues. CDR3 DNA: TGCAGTGCCAGCCTTCTGGCTAGCGGGAGACCAGATACGCAGTATTTT. As protein: CSASLLASGRPDTQYF.

This chain joins TRBV19 and TRBJ1-2, with 9 bases fitting TRBD1. With 3 bases clipped from V and 4 bases from J, the junction kept 0 bases outside the gene matches. Germline V lookup: CDR1 LNHDA, CDR2 SQIVND (reference sequence). CDR3 size: 13 residues. Here the CDR3 DNA reads TGTGCCAGTAGTATGGGACAGGGCTATGGCTACACCTTC. Its protein is CASSMGQGYGYTF.

This clone showed up just a few times. This chain links TRBV6-2 or TRBV6-3 with TRBJ1-2; D may be TRBD1 (6 bases). Germline assignment: CDR1 MNHEY and CDR2 SVGEGT. This CDR3 region has 12 residues. The V end lost 7 bases, the J end lost 3 bases, and 9 bases lay between the germline ends. CDR3 DNA sequence: TGTGCCAGCAAACACAGGGACTATGGCTACACCTTC. Its translation is CASKHRDYGYTF.

This clone was counted ten times or more. The chain links TRBV10-3 to TRBJ1-2; D is uncertain. V shed 4 bases and J shed 9 bases, with 12 bases lying between them. Looked up from germline, CDR1 is ENHRY and CDR2 is SYGVKD. The CDR3 runs 12 residues. The CDR3 DNA follows: TGTGCCATCAGTGGCGGCAGGATAAGCTACACCTTC. It yields the protein CAISGGRISYTF.

V usage is TRBV5-1 and J usage is TRBJ2-7; D is unclear. The CDR3 length is 14 residues. Trimming pared 0 bases from V and 5 bases from J, leaving 12 bases between. Germline loops: CDR1 SGHRS, CDR2 YFSETQ. The CDR3, as DNA: TGCGCCAGCAGCTTGGGGCCACAGACGGACGAGCAGTACTTC. This codes for CASSLGPQTDEQYF.

To note about this clone: Possible read error: a much larger clone is one base away. J is TRBJ2-7 and V is TRBV2; weak D call: TRBD1 (5 bases). The germline gives CDR1 SNHLY, CDR2 FYNNEI. The CDR3 consists of 11 residues. The CDR3 region is CASSTTDEQHF. DNA of the CDR3: TGTGCCAGCAGTACGACAGACGAGCAGCACTTC.

This clone was seen only a few times. The chain carries TRBV19 and TRBJ1-5; 7 bases align to TRBD1. Germline V gene data show CDR1 as LNHDA and CDR2 as SQIVND (reference sequence). The CDR3 spans 13 residues. The ends lost 7 bases at V and 7 bases at J; junction bases unmatched: 7. DNA of the CDR3: TGTGCCAGTAAAGTGACAGGGTACCAGCCCCAGCATTTT. It encodes CASKVTGYQPQHF.

Details on this clone: Germline is not matched at one junction end, which may reflect a read error. The sample carries other DNA sequences with the same CDR3. The chain has TRBV20-1 and TRBJ2-3; possible D gene TRBD2, 5 bases. Germline CDR1 reads DFQATT; CDR2 reads SNEGSKA (reference sequence). CDR3 length: 13 residues. DNA for the CDR3: TGCAGCGCTAGCTTGCCTTACACAGATACTCAGTATTTT. This sequence encodes CSASLPYTDTQYF.

A few counts support this clone. The genes are TRBV2 and TRBJ1-2; D unresolved. The germline V and J ends were trimmed by 3 bases and 8 bases, with 19 bases remaining between them. The germline CDR1 and CDR2 sequences are SNHLY and FYNNEI. CDR3 size: 15 residues. CDR3 amino acids: CASSEQTPDWGGYTF. The CDR3 DNA is TGTGCCAGCAGTGAGCAGACGCCAGACTGGGGAGGCTACACCTTC.

The sample holds many counts of this clone. The chain is built from TRBV12-3 or TRBV12-4 and TRBJ1-3, with D perhaps matching TRBD1 (6 bases). The CDR3 is 15 amino acids. V was clipped by 6 bases and J by 0 bases, with 12 bases between them. This CDR3 reads CASSPYRVSGNTIYF. In nucleotides, the CDR3 is TGTGCCAGCAGCCCCTACAGGGTCTCTGGAAACACCATATATTTT.

The chain has TRBV19 and TRBJ1-1; no reliable D call. The V and J ends lost 4 bases and 1 base respectively, with 13 bases between them. CDR3 length: 15 amino acids. Germline CDR1 reads LNHDA; CDR2 reads SQIVND (reference sequence). The CDR3 DNA sequence: TGTGCCAGTAGTACCGGTCACAGTACGAACACTGAAGCTTTCTTT. This gives the protein CASSTGHSTNTEAFF.

This clone was seen a few times. The genes are TRBV19 and TRBJ1-1, with 8 bases matching TRBD1. CDR1 and CDR2 from the germline V gene are LNHDA and SQIVND (reference sequence). The length of the CDR3 is 16 residues. Trimming cost V 6 bases and J 1 base; bases outside gene matches: 10. For the CDR3, the DNA is TGTGCCAGTAGGACCGGGACAGGCTTTTCGAACACTGAAGCTTTCTTT. Translating gives CASRTGTGFSNTEAFF.

This clone was picked up a small number of times. This chain connects TRBV20-1 to TRBJ2-1, with 9 bases identical to TRBD1. The CDR3 is 19 amino acids. V was clipped by 3 bases and J by 4 bases; unmatched bases: 19. CDR1 DFQATT and CDR2 SNEGSKA come from the germline V gene (reference sequence). The CDR3 DNA reads TGCAGTGCTAGGGAGGACAGGGGTCGAAGGCTAGCGGTATACAATGAGCAGTTCTTC. Its protein product is CSAREDRGRRLAVYNEQFF.

In this sample, this clone is medium-sized (0.01 to 0.1%). This chain links TRBV6-1 with TRBJ1-1, with TRBD1 as a possible D gene (6 bases). The V gene lost 5 bases and the J gene lost 3 bases, with 10 bases spanning the gap. CDR3 length: 13 amino acids. Germline V lookup: CDR1 MNHNS, CDR2 SASEGT. In DNA, the CDR3 is TGTGCCAGCAGTTTACAGGGAGACACTGAAGCTTTCTTT. Translated: CASSLQGDTEAFF.

This clone appeared many times. The chain couples TRBV20-1 to TRBJ2-7; 10 nucleotides agree with TRBD2. CDR3 length: 14 residues. Losses at the gene ends were 1 base for V and 2 bases for J; bases not matched to a gene: 2. Germline V gives CDR1 DFQATT, CDR2 SNEGSKA (reference sequence). The CDR3 spells CSARGLAGAYEQYF. The CDR3 bases are TGCAGTGCTAGAGGCCTAGCGGGAGCCTACGAGCAGTACTTC.

The rearrangement joins TRBV6-1 to TRBJ2-1; D remains ambiguous. CDR1 is MNHNS and CDR2 is SASEGT in the germline V gene. The CDR3 length is 12 residues. The ends were cut back, 7 bases at V and 2 bases at J, with 6 bases in the middle. The CDR3 DNA reads TGTGCCAGCAACGGCGCCTACAATGAGCAGTTCTTC. Its protein is CASNGAYNEQFF.

The sample holds many counts of this clone. This could be a read error, since a much larger clone is one nucleotide away. The genes are TRBV7-9 and TRBJ2-7; 9 nucleotides match TRBD1. The CDR3 is 14 amino acids. The ends lost 5 bases at V and 3 bases at J; junction bases unmatched: 5. Germline-derived CDR1 and CDR2 are SEHNR and FQNEAQ (reference sequence). CDR3 region: CASSIPGQGYEQYF. CDR3 nucleotide sequence: TGTGCCAGCAGCATACCGGGACAGGGCTACGAGCAGTACTTC.

This clone was detected many times. This sequence joins TRBV10-3 and TRBJ2-1; D gene uncertain. Germline CDR1 reads ENHRY; CDR2 reads SYGVKD. The germline V and J ends were trimmed by 8 bases and 4 bases, with 9 bases remaining between them. The CDR3 runs to 12 residues. The CDR3 DNA sequence: TGTGCCATCGGGCCGGGTTACAATGAGCAGTTCTTC. This gives the protein CAIGPGYNEQFF.

This clone was recorded a few times. CDR3 bases: TGCAGTGCTAGAGGCCTAGCGGGAGACGCAGATACGCAGTATTTT. Translated, it gives CSARGLAGDADTQYF. J is TRBJ2-3 and V is TRBV20-1, with 10 bases lining up with TRBD2. This CDR3 is built from 15 residues. CDR1 is DFQATT, CDR2 SNEGSKA, per germline (reference sequence). After removal of 1 base from V and 4 bases from J, the junction contained 5 bases not matched to a gene.